Listed below are T cell receptor beta chains from one sample, sequenced in a study of T cells after yellow fever vaccination. TCRdb itself ran the 5' RACE reads through MiXCR, one entry per CDR3 protein. The sample gives approximately 340,000 distinct CDR3 sequences, 8% to 10% of which show up once; more than 15% is in the top ten. Sequencing was performed on PBMCs, taken on the day of the first yellow fever vaccination. These receptors were obtained from a man between 18 and 35 years old who received the YFV17D yellow fever vaccine. Each CDR3 is given with its conserved first and last residue. D genes are given only for firm matches. Clone sizes are given selectively: once, few, many, or a class where the clone is expanded.

>TRBJ2-5|-|many|TRBV12-3/TRBV12-4
CASRPTGRAETQYF
TGTGCCAGCAGACCAACAGGGAGGGCGGAGACCCAGTACTTC
>TRBJ1-3|-|-|TRBV20-1
CSASLRDKGNTIYF
TGCAGTGCTAGTTTGCGGGACAAAGGAAACACCATATATTTT
>TRBJ2-1|-|few|TRBV11-2
CASNPGDSYNEQFF
TGTGCCAGCAATCCGGGGGACTCCTACAATGAGCAGTTCTTC
>TRBJ2-1|-|many|TRBV5-1
CASSSDSGGGYNEQFF
TGCGCCAGCAGCTCTGACTCAGGGGGGGGCTACAATGAGCAGTTCTTC
>TRBJ2-7|-|few|TRBV7-2
CASSLGGFLSYEQYF
TGTGCCAGCAGCTTAGGGGGGTTCCTCTCCTACGAGCAGTACTTC
>TRBJ2-7|TRBD1|-|TRBV5-1
CASSLDRGFGNEQYF
TGCGCCAGCAGTTTAGACAGGGGCTTCGGGAACGAGCAGTACTTC
>TRBJ1-5|-|many|TRBV12-3/TRBV12-4
CASIGQSNQPQHF
TGTGCCAGCATTGGGCAGAGCAATCAGCCCCAGCATTTT
>TRBJ2-5|TRBD2|few|TRBV10-2
CSAGGQETQYF
TGCAGCGCCGGGGGGCAAGAGACCCAGTACTTC
>TRBJ2-1|TRBD1|few|TRBV24-1
CATSDLGQGNNNEQFF
TGTGCCACCAGTGATTTGGGACAGGGTAACAACAATGAGCAGTTCTTC
>TRBJ2-5|-|-|TRBV4-1
CASSQDGAGRETQYF
TGCGCCAGCAGCCAAGATGGGGCAGGGCGAGAGACCCAGTACTTC
>TRBJ2-1|TRBD2|few|TRBV7-3
CASSPGTSGVSSYNEQFF
TGTGCCAGCAGCCCCGGGACTAGCGGGGTGAGCTCCTACAATGAGCAGTTCTTC
>TRBJ1-2|TRBD1|many|TRBV29-1
CSALGQTNYGYTF
TGCAGCGCCTTGGGACAGACGAACTATGGCTACACCTTC
>TRBJ2-7|TRBD1|few|TRBV5-1
CASSQDRGHEQYF
TGCGCCAGCAGCCAGGACAGGGGCCACGAGCAGTACTTC
>TRBJ1-1|-|-|TRBV25-1
CASSVRQSTEAFF
TGTGCCAGCAGTGTACGACAGTCCACTGAAGCTTTCTTT
>TRBJ2-1|TRBD2|many|TRBV11-1
CASSPRIIAGRIYNEQFF
TGTGCCAGCAGCCCCCGGATTATAGCGGGGAGAATCTACAATGAGCAGTTCTTC
>TRBJ2-7|TRBD1|-|TRBV5-1
CASSLYGQGTVDEQYF
TGCGCCAGCAGCTTGTACGGACAGGGGACCGTGGACGAGCAGTACTTC
>TRBJ2-3|-|few|TRBV9
CASSYGEVIDTQYF
TGTGCCAGCAGCTACGGTGAGGTCATAGATACGCAGTATTTT
>TRBJ1-1|-|few|TRBV11-3
CASSFGSGRAFF
TGTGCCAGCAGCTTTGGTTCAGGGAGGGCTTTCTTT
>TRBJ1-2|-|few|TRBV14
CASSQESVNLNYGYTF
TGTGCCAGCAGCCAAGAGTCGGTAAACCTAAACTATGGCTACACCTTC
>TRBJ2-1|-|-|TRBV7-9
CASSQARWFF
TGTGCCAGCAGCCAAGCCAGGTGGTTCTTC
>TRBJ2-1|TRBD2|-|TRBV19
CASSITLAGAYNEQFF
TGTGCCAGTAGTATCACGTTGGCGGGAGCCTACAATGAGCAGTTCTTC
>TRBJ2-1|TRBD2|-|TRBV20-1
CSAPRGSGGVINEQFF
TGCAGTGCTCCCCGGGGTAGCGGGGGGGTTATCAATGAGCAGTTCTTC
>TRBJ2-1|TRBD1|once|TRBV5-1
CASSIQGSSYNEQFF
TGCGCCAGCAGCATACAGGGGAGCTCCTACAATGAGCAGTTCTTC
>TRBJ2-5|-|many|TRBV29-1
CSVARAVGSGETQYF
TGCAGCGTCGCCAGAGCGGTTGGGTCGGGGGAGACCCAGTACTTC
>TRBJ2-5|-|-|TRBV5-6
CASSLHRTQETQYF
TGTGCCAGCAGCTTACACAGGACCCAAGAGACCCAGTACTTC
>TRBJ1-2|-|few|TRBV9
CASSVAGLLGYTF
TGTGCCAGCAGCGTAGCAGGGTTACTTGGCTACACCTTC
>TRBJ2-1|-|few|TRBV15
CATSRNQGGGQFF
TGTGCCACCAGCAGGAACCAGGGGGGCGGCCAGTTCTTC
>TRBJ1-5|TRBD1|many|TRBV28
CASRRTGARQPQHF
TGTGCCAGCAGACGGACAGGGGCACGGCAGCCCCAGCATTTT
>TRBJ2-5|TRBD1|-|TRBV24-1
CATSDPNRGPQETQYF
TGTGCCACCAGTGATCCGAACAGGGGTCCGCAAGAGACCCAGTACTTC
>TRBJ1-2|-|few|TRBV6-1
CASSESRLNYGYTF
TGTGCCAGCAGTGAGTCCAGGCTTAACTATGGCTACACCTTC
>TRBJ1-2|TRBD1|-|TRBV20-1
CSAGTGVFYGYTF
TGCAGTGCTGGGACAGGGGTTTTCTATGGCTACACCTTC
>TRBJ1-2|-|few|TRBV20-1
CSASPGHNYGYTF
TGCAGTGCTAGCCCCGGACACAACTATGGCTACACCTTC
>TRBJ2-7|-|-|TRBV7-2
CASRNSPGPTYEQYF
TGTGCCAGCAGGAATTCACCGGGACCGACCTACGAGCAGTACTTC
>TRBJ2-1|-|-|TRBV5-1
CASSHLGGREQFF
TGCGCCAGCAGCCATCTGGGGGGGCGTGAGCAGTTCTTC
>TRBJ1-2|TRBD1|few|TRBV7-2
CASTPDRELGSVYGYTF
TGTGCCAGCACCCCGGACAGGGAGCTAGGTTCGGTCTATGGCTACACCTTC
>TRBJ2-7|TRBD1|many|TRBV5-4
CASSPGTGGAYEQYF
TGTGCCAGCAGCCCAGGGACAGGGGGGGCCTACGAGCAGTACTTC
>TRBJ1-3|-|few|TRBV18
CASSWGSGNTIYF
TGTGCCAGCTCCTGGGGGTCTGGAAACACCATATATTTT
>TRBJ1-6|-|few|TRBV7-9
CASSSLGGWARSPLHF
TGTGCCAGCAGCTCCTTGGGTGGCTGGGCTAGGTCACCCCTCCACTTT
>TRBJ2-5|-|few|TRBV15
CATSIGPQETQYF
TGTGCCACCAGCATAGGGCCTCAAGAGACCCAGTACTTC
>TRBJ1-2|TRBD1|-|TRBV9
CASSGPGTDGTGGYTF
TGTGCCAGCAGCGGCCCCGGGACAGACGGAACGGGAGGCTACACCTTC
>TRBJ2-3|-|-|TRBV30
CAWHTGTPLRDTQYF
TGTGCCTGGCACACCGGGACTCCTTTGCGGGATACGCAGTATTTT
>TRBJ2-1|TRBD1|-|TRBV29-1
CSVIRGNEQFF
TGCAGCGTTATCAGGGGGAATGAGCAGTTCTTC
>TRBJ2-3|TRBD1|-|TRBV20-1
CSATGQVNTDTQYF
TGCAGTGCAACGGGACAGGTTAACACAGATACGCAGTATTTT
>TRBJ1-5|-|-|TRBV5-5
CASSWDHQPQHF
TGTGCCAGCAGCTGGGACCATCAGCCCCAGCATTTT
>TRBJ1-3|TRBD1|-|TRBV3-1
CASSHPTGLSGNTIYF
TGTGCCAGCAGCCACCCGACAGGGCTCTCTGGAAACACCATATATTTT
>TRBJ1-4|-|few|TRBV3-1
CASSQTVTGKLFF
TGTGCCAGCAGCCAGACAGTAACCGGGAAACTGTTTTTT
>TRBJ2-1|-|-|TRBV5-1
CASTRGGSGVNEQFF
TGCGCCAGCACCCGAGGAGGGTCAGGGGTCAATGAGCAGTTCTTC
>TRBJ1-3|-|-|TRBV14
CASSQLVSGNTIYF
TGTGCCAGCAGCCAACTCGTCTCTGGAAACACCATATATTTT
>TRBJ1-1|-|-|TRBV12-3/TRBV12-4
CAFIARPLRTAKNTEAFF
TGTGCCTTCATTGCCCGCCCCCTTAGGACAGCAAAGAACACTGAAGCTTTCTTT
>TRBJ2-7|-|few|TRBV5-1
CASSLATHRDRNYEQYF
TGCGCCAGCAGCTTGGCAACGCACCGGGACCGAAACTACGAGCAGTACTTC
>TRBJ2-3|-|few|TRBV6-2/TRBV6-3
CASSTPRGSTDTQYF
TGTGCCAGCAGTACCCCCCGGGGAAGCACAGATACGCAGTATTTT